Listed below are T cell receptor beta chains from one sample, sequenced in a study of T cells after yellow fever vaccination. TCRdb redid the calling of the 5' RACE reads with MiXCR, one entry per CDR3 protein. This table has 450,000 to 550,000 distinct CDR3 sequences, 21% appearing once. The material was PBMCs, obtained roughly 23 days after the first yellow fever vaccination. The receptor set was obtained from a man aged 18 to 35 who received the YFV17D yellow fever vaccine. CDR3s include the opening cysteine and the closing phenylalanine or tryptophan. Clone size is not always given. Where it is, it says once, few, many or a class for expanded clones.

CASRTGARFSGNTIYF	TRBJ1-3	TRBV7-3	-
CASSPDAGGALNTEAFF	TRBJ1-1	TRBV7-9	-
CASSQAGTGEGQPQHF	TRBJ1-5	TRBV4-2	-
CASTLSEIYNEQFF	TRBJ2-1	TRBV28	-
CASSQTLAGGRHEQFF	TRBJ2-1	TRBV4-2	-
CASSPPRGRVGELFF	TRBJ2-2	TRBV12-3/TRBV12-4	few
CAWSVRLDQSSYEQYF	TRBJ2-7	TRBV30	few
CASSAGGEGYGYTF	TRBJ1-2	TRBV12-3/TRBV12-4	-
CASSYSGPWEGYTF	TRBJ1-2	TRBV28	-
CATARTANTEAFF	TRBJ1-1	TRBV7-3	few
CASSEAGDRNNEQFF	TRBJ2-1	TRBV28	-
CASSESGDTGELFF	TRBJ2-2	TRBV6-4	few
CATLQSGLVINTQYF	TRBJ2-3	TRBV10-3	-
CASSWTVGSTEAFF	TRBJ1-1	TRBV27	-
CASNRLSELGAGELFF	TRBJ2-2	TRBV11-2	-
CASSWGFGQPQHF	TRBJ1-5	TRBV6-2/TRBV6-3	-
CASRDSPNTEAFF	TRBJ1-1	TRBV19	-
CSAPSDSGVITDTQYF	TRBJ2-3	TRBV20-1	-
CSARSAGGGTDTQYF	TRBJ2-3	TRBV20-1	few
CASSYPRPEQFF	TRBJ2-1	TRBV6-2/TRBV6-3	few
CARGTGGNQPQHF	TRBJ1-5	TRBV2	few
CASSQSGDVSIQYF	TRBJ2-4	TRBV18	-
CASRTSGGETQYF	TRBJ2-5	TRBV7-9	many
CASSAGTSGGTGELFF	TRBJ2-2	TRBV9	-
CASSLGLANTDTQYF	TRBJ2-3	TRBV6-1	many
CASSQVEGMNTEAFF	TRBJ1-1	TRBV4-3	-
CAWSVGGGLEKLFF	TRBJ1-4	TRBV30	-
CASSFPWRQGSTDTQYF	TRBJ2-3	TRBV7-4	-
CASSSRGNYEQYF	TRBJ2-7	TRBV11-1	-
CASSLGSTGWRETQYF	TRBJ2-5	TRBV5-4	-
CASSADRSPTDTQYF	TRBJ2-3	TRBV5-1	few
CSAPSGGGEQFF	TRBJ2-1	TRBV29-1	few